This is a list of T cell receptor beta chains from one sample in a study of ipilimumab plus nivolumab after autologous stem cell transplantation. The table came from immunoSEQ multiplex PCR; TCRdb's copy has only in-frame clones and leaves some out. The table has 77,000 or so clones, 75% to 85% seen once. Source: PBMCs, taken in a trial of ipilimumab plus nivolumab as post-transplant consolidation. The source is a male donor with diffuse large B-cell lymphoma. Both conserved end residues are part of each CDR3. D genes are given only for firm matches. Clone size appears in some rows only: once, few, many, or a class for an expanded clone.

abundance	d_gene	v_gene	j_gene	CDR3nt	CDR3aa
-	TRBD1	TRBV11-2	TRBJ1-4	TGTGCCAGCAGCTCCACGACAGGGGCAGCTAATGAAAAACTGTTTTTT	CASSSTTGAANEKLFF
-	-	TRBV10-2	TRBJ2-5	TGCGCCAGCAGTGATGCGGGGGCCCCCGTCCAAGAGACCCAGTACTTC	CASSDAGAPVQETQYF
-	TRBD1	TRBV9	TRBJ2-6	TGTGCCAGCAGCTTACGACAGGGGGTAGTCTCTGGGGCCAACGTCCTGACTTTC	CASSLRQGVVSGANVLTF
-	-	TRBV6-4	TRBJ2-3	TGTGCCAGCAGTGAGAAGGGACGGGGAACGGCGCAGTATTTT	CASSEKGRGTAQYF
-	TRBD1	TRBV6-5	TRBJ1-1	TGTGCCAGCAGTTACGGGACAGGGAAAGCTGAAGCTTTCTTT	CASSYGTGKAEAFF
-	-	TRBV18	TRBJ2-2	TGTGCCAGCTCACCTGGACTCCAGAACACCGGGGAGCTGTTTTTT	CASSPGLQNTGELFF
-	TRBD2	TRBV30	TRBJ2-7	TGTGCCTGGGATAGCGGGGGGCATGAGCAGTACTTC	CAWDSGGHEQYF
once	-	TRBV6-1	TRBJ2-7	TGTGCCAGCAACCGTTACTACGAGCAGTACTTC	CASNRYYEQYF
-	TRBD1	TRBV6-5	TRBJ2-5	TGTGCCACCAGGACAGGGCAGGAGACCCAGTACTTC	CATRTGQETQYF
-	-	TRBV6-5	TRBJ1-1	TGTGCCAGCCGCGACCGGACTGGGAACACTGAAGCTTTCTTT	CASRDRTGNTEAFF
once	-	TRBV6-1	TRBJ1-5	TGTGCCAGCAGTGTTTTAGGGAGGGATCAGCCCCAGCATTTT	CASSVLGRDQPQHF
few	-	TRBV5-1	TRBJ1-5	TGCGCCAGCAGCTTGAGTCCGGGGGCGAGGAATCAGCCCCAGCATTTT	CASSLSPGARNQPQHF
-	-	TRBV5-6	TRBJ1-2	TGTGCCAGCAGCCTCGGTAGGGTTACTAACTATGGCTACACCTTC	CASSLGRVTNYGYTF
-	TRBD1	TRBV29-1	TRBJ2-7	TGCAGCGCTCGGGACAGTGGTTTAGGCGAGCAGTACTTC	CSARDSGLGEQYF
-	TRBD1	TRBV7-9	TRBJ2-7	TGTGCCAGCAGCCTAATGGGACAGCCTACCTACGAGCAGTACTTC	CASSLMGQPTYEQYF
-	-	TRBV7-8	TRBJ2-3	TGTGCCAGCAGCTCCCCCGGGGGGCGAACAGATACGCAGTATTTT	CASSSPGGRTDTQYF
-	-	TRBV7-8	TRBJ2-7	TGTGCCAGCCACGATGTGTACTCCTACGAGCAGTACTTC	CASHDVYSYEQYF
-	-	TRBV7-6	TRBJ2-7	TGTGCCAGCAGCTTACGGGGGCACGAGCAGTACTTC	CASSLRGHEQYF
-	-	TRBV13	TRBJ2-5	TGTGCCAGCAGCTTACGGGGCGCGAACCAAGAGACCCAGTACTTC	CASSLRGANQETQYF
-	-	TRBV10-3	TRBJ1-2	TGTGCCATCACCCCCTCGGGGGCGTCTGGCTACACCTTC	CAITPSGASGYTF
-	TRBD1	TRBV18	TRBJ2-5	TGTGCCAGCTCACCACTGGAGACAGGGGGCCAAGAGACCCAGTACTTC	CASSPLETGGQETQYF
-	-	TRBV6-6	TRBJ2-5	TGTGCCAGCAGTTACTCTGCCAGTCGAGAGACCCAGTACTTC	CASSYSASRETQYF
-	TRBD2	TRBV5-6	TRBJ2-3	TGTGCCAGCAGCTTCGCAACTAGCGGGGGGGCTCATACGCAGTATTTT	CASSFATSGGAHTQYF